This TCR beta chain was captured by sequencing in a study of cytomegalovirus exposure and HLA in healthy donors. Turning to the study itself: Earlier, roughly 180 million T cells were analyzed, and over 95 million unique TCR beta sequences were found among them.

The PCR used 60 Vbeta and 13 Jbeta primers. Method: immunoSEQ multiplex PCR; TCRdb's copy keeps in-frame clones and lacks some. The table has 200,000 to 250,000 clones, 75% to 85% seen once. Study-wide points: A prior analysis recorded that most TCR beta V segments were productive about 87% or about 30% of the time. Presence/absence analyses rested on an assumption that sequencing depth was roughly uniform across donors.

V was clipped by 0 bases and J by 4 bases, with 10 bases between them. This CDR3 region has 15 residues. Germline V gene data show CDR1 as SEHNR and CDR2 as FQNEAQ (reference sequence). On this clone: Its specificity is not known.

This chain joins TRBV7-9 and TRBJ1-3; unclear D gene. The sequence was obtained from a woman aged 40 to 50 in good health and CMV-seronegative. Specimen: PBMCs. CDR3 sequence reads: CASSLAVSGGNTIYF. The CDR3 DNA sequence: TGTGCCAGCAGCTTAGCGGTGTCGGGAGGAAACACCATATATTTT.